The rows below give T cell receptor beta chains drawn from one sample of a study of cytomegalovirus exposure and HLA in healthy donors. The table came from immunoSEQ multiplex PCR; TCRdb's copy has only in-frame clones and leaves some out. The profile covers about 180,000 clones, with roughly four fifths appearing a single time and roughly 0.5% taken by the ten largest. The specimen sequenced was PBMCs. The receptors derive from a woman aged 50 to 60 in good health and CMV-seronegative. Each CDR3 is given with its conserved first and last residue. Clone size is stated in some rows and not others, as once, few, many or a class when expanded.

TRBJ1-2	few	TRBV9	CASSVALSGQGPYGYTF
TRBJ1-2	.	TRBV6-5	CASSYSTAYGYTF
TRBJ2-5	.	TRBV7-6	CASSLASSTETQYF
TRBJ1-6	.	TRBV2	CASSVRNYNSPLHF
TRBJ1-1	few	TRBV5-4	CASSDLGGFGAFF
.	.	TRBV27	CASSLGGSREQYF
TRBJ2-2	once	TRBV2	CASSGGTSLTGELFF
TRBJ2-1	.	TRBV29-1	CSVVVGWGGEQFF
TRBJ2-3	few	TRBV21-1	CASGLGQESSEVDTQYF
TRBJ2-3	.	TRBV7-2	CASSLPGKRRGTDTQYF
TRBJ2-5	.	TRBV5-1	CASSSMGQYPETQYF
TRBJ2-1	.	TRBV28	CASKIAGGGNEQFF